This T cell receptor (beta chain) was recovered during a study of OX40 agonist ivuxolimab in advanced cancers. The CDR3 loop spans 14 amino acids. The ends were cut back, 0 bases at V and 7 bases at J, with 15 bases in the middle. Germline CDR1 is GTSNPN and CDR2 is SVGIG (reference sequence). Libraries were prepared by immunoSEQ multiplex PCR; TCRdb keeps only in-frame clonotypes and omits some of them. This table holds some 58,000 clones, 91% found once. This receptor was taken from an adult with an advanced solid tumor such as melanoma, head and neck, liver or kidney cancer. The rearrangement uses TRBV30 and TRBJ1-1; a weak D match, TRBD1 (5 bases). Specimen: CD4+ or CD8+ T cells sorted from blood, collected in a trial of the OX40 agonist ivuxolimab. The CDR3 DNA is TGTGCCTGGAGTGTTTCATTTGGGCAGGGTGAAGCTTTCTTT. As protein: CAWSVSFGQGEAFF. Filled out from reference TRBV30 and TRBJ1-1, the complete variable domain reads SQTIHQWPATLVQPVGSPLSLECTVEGTSNPNLYWYRQAAGRGLQLLFYSVGIGQISSEVPQNLSASRPQDRQFILSSKKLLLSDSGFYLCAWSVSFGQGEAFFGQGTRLTVV.